The 20 T cell receptor beta chains presented below share a single source sample, sequenced in a study of cytomegalovirus exposure and HLA in healthy donors. Both 60 Vbeta primers and 13 Jbeta primers went into the PCR. Clones were read by immunoSEQ multiplex PCR, and TCRdb kept only the in-frame ones, dropping some. The table includes 100,000 or so clones, 55% to 65% detected once. Material for sequencing was PBMCs. These receptors all stem from a man under 40 in good health and CMV-seropositive.

This clone was observed once. The chain joins TRBV29-1 to TRBJ2-3; maybe TRBD1 (5 bases). Deletions cut 5 bases from V and 4 bases from J, with 10 bases between. This CDR3 region has 12 residues. The germline gives CDR1 SQVTM, CDR2 ANQGSEA. CDR3 sequence reads: CSVSGWADTQYF. The DNA for the CDR3 is TGCAGCGTTTCAGGGTGGGCAGATACGCAGTATTTT.

The chain couples TRBV11-2 to TRBJ2-7; perhaps TRBD1 as D (6 bases). This CDR3 has 12 amino acids. From germline, CDR1 is SGHAT and CDR2 FQNNGV. Between the trimmed V and J ends, which lost 5 bases and 5 bases, there was a span of 10 bases. The CDR3 is CASSRTGNEQYF. In DNA, the CDR3 is TGTGCCAGCAGCCGAACAGGGAACGAGCAGTACTTC. The full variable domain, rest sourced from reference TRBV11-2 and TRBJ2-7, is EAGVAQSPRYKIIEKRQSVAFWCNPISGHATLYWYQQILGQGPKLLIQFQNNGVVDDSQLPKDRFSAERLKGVDSTLKIQPAKLEDSAVYLCASSRTGNEQYFGPGTRLTVT.

The chain is built from TRBV7-2 and TRBJ2-7, with 7 bases lining up with TRBD1. With 4 bases clipped from V and 2 bases from J, the junction kept 8 bases outside the gene matches. The germline V gene encodes CDR1 SGHTA and CDR2 FQGNSA. The CDR3 is 15 amino acids. DNA for the CDR3: TGTGCCAGCAGCTCTTCGGGACAGAACGCCTACGAGCAGTACTTC. This codes for CASSSSGQNAYEQYF. Using reference TRBV7-2 and TRBJ2-7 for the parts outside the CDR3, the full variable domain is GAGVSQSPSNKVTEKGKDVELRCDPISGHTALYWYRQSLGQGLEFLIYFQGNSAPDKSGLPSDRFSAERTGGSVSTLTIQRTQQEDSAVYLCASSSSGQNAYEQYFGPGTRLTVT.

The sample holds one count of this clone. This rearrangement joins TRBV5-1 to TRBJ2-5; 7 bases are shared with TRBD1. The germline CDR1 and CDR2 sequences are SGHRS and YFSETQ. V was pared by 3 bases and J by 4 bases, with 3 bases of the junction left unmatched. The CDR3 is 13 amino acids. The DNA of the CDR3 is TGCGCCAGCAGCTCCAGACAGGGAGAGACCCAGTACTTC. It yields the protein CASSSRQGETQYF.

The chain is built from TRBV7-9 and TRBJ1-2; D unclear. Germline V CDR1 and CDR2: SEHNR, FQNEAQ (reference sequence). This CDR3 is 13 amino acids long. Trimming stripped 5 bases from V and 4 bases from J, with 11 bases between. The DNA for the CDR3 is TGTGCCAGCAGCGGCCCAGACTTCTATGGCTACACCTTC. Residues: CASSGPDFYGYTF.

The V and J genes are TRBV7-2 and TRBJ2-3; possibly TRBD2 for D (5 bases). Trimming shortened V by 3 bases and J by 2 bases, and 9 bases separated the two germline ends. The CDR3 extends over 14 amino acids. Germline V gene data show CDR1 as SGHTA and CDR2 as FQGNSA. CDR3 loop: CASSLISVTDTQYF. The CDR3 coding sequence is TGTGCCAGCAGCTTGATTAGCGTCACAGATACGCAGTATTTT.

The CDR3 loop reads CASSRSSGGPLIQYF. CDR3 DNA sequence: TGTGCCAGCAGCCGTAGTAGCGGGGGCCCCCTCATTCAGTACTTC. The chain is built from TRBV5-6 and TRBJ2-4; 9 positions match TRBD2. V lost 4 bases and J lost 9; bases outside the gene matches: 11. Germline CDR1 SGHDT, CDR2 YYEEEE. This CDR3 has 15 amino acids. The whole variable domain, filled in from reference TRBV5-6 and TRBJ2-4, reads DAGVTQSPTHLIKTRGQQVTLRCSPKSGHDTVSWYQQALGQGPQFIFQYYEEEERQRGNFPDRFSGHQFPNYSSELNVNALLLGDSALYLCASSRSSGGPLIQYFGAGTRLSVL.

The rearrangement links TRBV30 to TRBJ1-2; 7 nucleotides align to TRBD1. The CDR3 runs to 13 residues. V gave up 2 bases and J gave up 7 bases; unmatched junction bases: 7. From germline, CDR1 is GTSNPN and CDR2 SVGIG (reference sequence). Here the CDR3 reads CAWSRQGLGGYTF. The DNA of the CDR3 is TGTGCCTGGAGTCGACAGGGTTTAGGTGGCTACACCTTC.

This sequence joins TRBV18 and TRBJ1-1, with no clear D. The CDR3 is 16 amino acids. Germline V lookup: CDR1 KGHSH, CDR2 LQKENI. Deletions cut 4 bases from V and 0 bases from J, with 15 bases between. CDR3 nucleotide sequence: TGTGCCAGCTCACAATCGCTTAGGAGAGTGAACACTGAAGCTTTCTTT. This encodes CASSQSLRRVNTEAFF.

This clone was seen a single time. The chain uses TRBV4-2 and TRBJ1-2; D is perhaps TRBD1 (5 bases). This CDR3 has 18 residues. Germline V gene sequence: CDR1 LGHNA, CDR2 YNFKEQ. V dropped 0 bases and J dropped 0 bases, with 17 bases sitting between them. CDR3 protein: CASSQEGEPGVANYGYTF. The CDR3 DNA is TGTGCCAGCAGCCAAGAGGGGGAACCGGGAGTAGCTAACTATGGCTACACCTTC.

The V gene is TRBV5-1, the J gene TRBJ1-6; 11 bases map to TRBD1. The V segment lost 0 bases and the J segment 5 bases; nucleotides outside the gene matches: 1. Looked up from germline, CDR1 is SGHRS and CDR2 is YFSETQ. The CDR3 extends over 16 amino acids. CDR3 in DNA: TGCGCCAGCAGCTTGGGGGACAGGGGGGATAATTCACCCCTCCACTTT. Translated: CASSLGDRGDNSPLHF.

This clone was picked up a small number of times. The chain joins TRBV7-6 to TRBJ2-7, with D unclear. Germline values: CDR1 SGHVS, CDR2 FNYEAQ. This CDR3 contains 13 residues. Trimming removed 0 bases at V and 4 bases at J, with 7 bases between. The CDR3 nucleotides are TGTGCCAGCAGCTTAGCCCCGGGTTACGAGCAGTACTTC. Translating gives CASSLAPGYEQYF.

V is TRBV5-8 and J is TRBJ1-4, with D hard to call. Trimming left V 3 bases short and J 10 bases short, with 4 bases between. The CDR3 runs to 10 residues. Germline lookup yields CDR1 SGHTS and CDR2 YDEGEE. CDR3 sequence reads: CASSYRKLFF. CDR3 bases: TGTGCCAGCAGCTATAGAAAACTGTTTTTT.

The chain has TRBV30 and TRBJ1-1; D is undetermined. This CDR3 is 11 amino acids long. Germline CDR1 is GTSNPN and CDR2 is SVGIG (reference sequence). V shed 1 base and J shed 8 bases, with 8 bases lying between them. The CDR3 protein is CAWSGLGEAFF. The CDR3 DNA is TGTGCCTGGAGTGGACTAGGAGAAGCTTTCTTT.

The rearrangement joins TRBV10-3 to TRBJ2-7; 8 bases align to TRBD2. The germline CDR1 and CDR2 sequences are ENHRY and SYGVKD. CDR3 length: 12 amino acids. The junction had 5 bases not matched to a gene; V was cut back by 10 bases and J by 3 bases. Written as DNA, the CDR3 is TGTGCCAGCTTTAGCGGGGTCTACGAGCAGTACTTC. Translation: CASFSGVYEQYF.

Note on this clone: A junction boundary mismatches the germline segment, possibly from a read error. This chain links TRBV5-4 with TRBJ2-5, with D maybe TRBD2 (5 bases). This CDR3 has 13 residues. CDR1 is SGHNT and CDR2 is YYREEE in the germline V gene (reference sequence). CDR3 loop: CASSFPEGETQYF. CDR3 coding DNA: TGCGCCAGCAGCTTCCCCGAGGGAGAGACCCAGTACTTC.

The chain joins TRBV6-6 to TRBJ2-7, with D possibly matching TRBD1 (5 bases). The V gene's germline CDR1 is MNHNY and CDR2 SVGAGI (reference sequence). The CDR3 is 13 residues long. Trimming pared 2 bases from V and 2 bases from J, leaving 7 bases between. The CDR3 DNA reads as TGTGCCAGCAGTTACGACAGAACCTACGAGCAGTACTTC. Encoded protein: CASSYDRTYEQYF.

The chain carries TRBV6-5 and TRBJ1-2, with 8 nucleotides matching TRBD1. Losses at the gene ends were 6 bases for V and 5 bases for J; bases not matched to a gene: 8. Germline loops: CDR1 MNHEY, CDR2 SVGAGI. This CDR3 is 14 amino acids long. This chain's CDR3 is CASSRQGSPYGYTF. The CDR3 DNA is TGTGCCAGCAGCCGACAGGGGAGTCCGTATGGCTACACCTTC.

This clone has only a few counts. The chain is built from TRBV6-1 and TRBJ2-3, with 11 bases that match TRBD2. The germline CDR1 and CDR2 sequences are MNHNS and SASEGT. Losses at the gene ends were 3 bases for V and 6 bases for J; bases not matched to a gene: 5. This CDR3 region has 15 residues. CDR3 in amino acids: CASSDLAGGADTQYF. Written as DNA, the CDR3 is TGTGCCAGCAGTGACCTAGCGGGGGGAGCCGATACGCAGTATTTT.

The genes are TRBV2 and TRBJ2-4; 10 nucleotides agree with TRBD1. The J segment lost 7 bases and the V segment lost 11 bases, leaving 11 bases of the junction unmatched. CDR1 and CDR2 from the germline V gene are SNHLY and FYNNEI. The CDR3 has 14 residues. The CDR3, as DNA: TGTGCCGGTAGACAGGGGGCGGGGGCTAACATTCAGTACTTC. As protein: CAGRQGAGANIQYF.